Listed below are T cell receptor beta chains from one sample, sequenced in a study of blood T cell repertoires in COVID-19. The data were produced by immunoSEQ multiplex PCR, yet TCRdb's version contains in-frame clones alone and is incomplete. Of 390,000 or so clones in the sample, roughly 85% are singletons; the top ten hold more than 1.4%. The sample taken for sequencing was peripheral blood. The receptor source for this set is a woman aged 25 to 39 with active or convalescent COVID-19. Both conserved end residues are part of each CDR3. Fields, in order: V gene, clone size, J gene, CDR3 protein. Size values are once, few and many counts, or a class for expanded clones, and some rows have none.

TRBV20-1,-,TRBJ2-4,CSASPPGRSKNIQYF
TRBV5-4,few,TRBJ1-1,CASSTGLGDTEAFF
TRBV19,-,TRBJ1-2,CASGGGLNYGYTF
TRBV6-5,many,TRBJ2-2,CASSYSRAGELFF
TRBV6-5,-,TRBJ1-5,CASRLAGGPSQPQHF
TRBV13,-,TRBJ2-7,CASSTLWGQPYEQYF
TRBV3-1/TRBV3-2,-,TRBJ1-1,CASSRGQANEAFF
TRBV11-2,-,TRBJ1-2,CASSPIEALYGYTF
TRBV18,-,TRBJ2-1,CASSPYNNEQFF
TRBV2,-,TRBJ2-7,CASNKRGASYEQYF
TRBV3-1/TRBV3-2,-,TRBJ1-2,CASSATGYGYTF
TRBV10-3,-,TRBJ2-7,CAISALDSRNPKFSYEQYF
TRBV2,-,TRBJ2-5,CASSGGGGRSQYF
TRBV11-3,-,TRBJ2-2,CASSSWDRDGGELFF
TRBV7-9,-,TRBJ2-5,CASSNHDRVETQYF
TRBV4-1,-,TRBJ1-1,CASSPHRMNTEAFF
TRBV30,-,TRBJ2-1,CAWSVFGSGSYNEQFF
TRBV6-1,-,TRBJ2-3,CASSELRGQGTDTQYF
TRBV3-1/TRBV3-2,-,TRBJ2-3,CASSPRLAVADTQYF
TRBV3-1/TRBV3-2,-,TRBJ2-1,CASSQDTGGGGNEQFF
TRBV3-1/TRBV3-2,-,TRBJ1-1,CASSLGGKTEAFF
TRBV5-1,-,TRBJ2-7,CASSLDGQGPYEQYF
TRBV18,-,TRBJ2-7,CASSPEGRGQYF
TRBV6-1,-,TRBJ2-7,CASSERGYSYEQYF
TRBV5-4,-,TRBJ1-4,CASSPNLGEEKLFF
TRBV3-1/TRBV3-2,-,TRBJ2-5,CASSHPTSGYQETQYF
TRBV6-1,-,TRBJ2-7,CASSESPGDAYEQYF
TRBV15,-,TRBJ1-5,CATSRDSRPQHF
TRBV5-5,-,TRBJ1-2,CASSSGTGVYGYTF
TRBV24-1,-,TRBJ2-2,CATSVTPGQGSTGELFF
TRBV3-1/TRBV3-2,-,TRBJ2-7,CASSARLAGGSYEQYF
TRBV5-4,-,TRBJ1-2,CASSSRTGDYGYTF
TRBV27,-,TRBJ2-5,CASRASGFMGETQYF
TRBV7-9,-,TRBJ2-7,CASSAAASYEQYF
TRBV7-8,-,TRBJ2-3,CASSRTRLAALTDTQYF
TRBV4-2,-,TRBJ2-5,CASSQGAGGAQETQYF
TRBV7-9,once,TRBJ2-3,CASKNTQGTDTQYF
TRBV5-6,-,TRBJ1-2,CASSSRGAGILYGYTF
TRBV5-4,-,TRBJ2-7,CASSWTGANYEQYF
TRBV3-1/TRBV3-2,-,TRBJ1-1,CASSQIQGALLGEAFF
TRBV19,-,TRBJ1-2,CASSLQGGGGGYTF
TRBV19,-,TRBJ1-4,CASSASGGAKLFF
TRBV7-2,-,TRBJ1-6,CASSLQQLNSPLHF
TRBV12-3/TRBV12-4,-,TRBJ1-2,CASSLYREGYTF
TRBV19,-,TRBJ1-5,CASSTPRTGGFPLVMEPQHF